This T cell receptor (beta chain) was documented in a study of molecular identifiers for immune sequencing clone quantification. One entry per CDR3 protein results from TCRdb running MiXCR on the PCR reads. There are 490,000 or so distinct CDR3 sequences in the sample; over 20% occur only once, and about 0.8% lies in the top ten. The V end was cut by 1 base, the J end by 0 bases, with 14 bases between. The CDR3 is made up of 17 amino acids. Germline CDR1 and CDR2: SGHVS and FQNEAQ. What was sequenced was naive CD8+ T cells from blood, with Jurkat cell RNA spiked in. As for subset: FACS-sorted CD8+CD4-CCR7+CD45RA+ naive T cells. This TCR was sampled from a human donor in good health. Some libraries in this study had Jurkat cell RNA spiked in. The chain uses TRBV7-8 and TRBJ2-3; maybe TRBD1 (5 bases). The CDR3 sequence is CASSLVWVGRSTDTQYF. CDR3 sequence (DNA): TGTGCCAGCAGCTTAGTTTGGGTGGGGCGCAGCACAGATACGCAGTATTTT.